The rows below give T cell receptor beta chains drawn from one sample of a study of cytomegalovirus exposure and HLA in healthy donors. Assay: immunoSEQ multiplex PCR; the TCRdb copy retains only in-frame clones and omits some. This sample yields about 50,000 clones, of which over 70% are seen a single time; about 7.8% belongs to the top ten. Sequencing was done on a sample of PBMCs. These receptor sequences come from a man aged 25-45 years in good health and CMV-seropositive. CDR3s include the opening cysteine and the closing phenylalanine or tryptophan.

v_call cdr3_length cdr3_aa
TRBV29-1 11 CSVPRAGELFF
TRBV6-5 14 CASSRWAGDYGYTF
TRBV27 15 CASTTRGAGGEKLFF
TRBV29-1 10 CSARTDTQYF
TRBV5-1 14 CASSFRDRGYEQYF
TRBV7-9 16 CASSREFGTGREKLFF
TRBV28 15 CASRRRDRMNTEAFF
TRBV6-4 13 CASSVGVKDTQYF
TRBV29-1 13 CSVEQRLTDTQYF
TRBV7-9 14 CASSLGQINYGYTF
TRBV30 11 CAWMTGREQYF
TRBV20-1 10 CSASHETQYF
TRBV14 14 CASSQVNSGEKLFF
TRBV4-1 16 CASSQGMIQASYEQYF
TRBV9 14 CASSLQGRKGGYTF
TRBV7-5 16 CVRSLADRYNNQPQHF
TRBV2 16 CASSRNRGSSYNEQFF
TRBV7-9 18 CASSLGGQGTGVGNIQYF
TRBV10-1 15 CASSIAGANTGELFF
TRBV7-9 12 CSSSWGDQPQHF
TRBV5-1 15 CASSTGTGWFHEQYF
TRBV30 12 CAWSQTDTPLHF
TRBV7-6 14 CASSSLGDHYEQYF
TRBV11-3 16 CASSLGAGQGQETQYF
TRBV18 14 CASSPRDRGGKLFF
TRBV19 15 CASSIAHLSNQPQHF
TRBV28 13 CASRNRGLYGYTF
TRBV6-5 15 CASSSGGAGKETQYF
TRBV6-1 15 CASSEATGGAGELFF
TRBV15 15 CATSRARGAAQPQHF
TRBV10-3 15 CAISESGGSYNEQFF
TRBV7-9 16 CASSLLVQRGVYEQYF
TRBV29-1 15 CSVLGGRNLGEKLFF
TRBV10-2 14 CASSDRRGQETQYF
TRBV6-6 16 CASSYSTEEAWQTQYF
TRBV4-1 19 CASSPLGQGLRSTNSPLHF
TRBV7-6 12 CASSSSAAQQYF
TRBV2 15 CASSDSYPGGSPLHF
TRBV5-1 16 CASSLGQGSYTDTQYF
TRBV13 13 CASSLHGTGELFF
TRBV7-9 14 CASTPAQGGTEAFF
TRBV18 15 CASSPLGGGNTEAFF
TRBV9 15 CASSPSGQVNTEAFF
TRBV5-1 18 CASSPPQGGSHSGNTIYF
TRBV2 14 CASPPTGFNTEAFF
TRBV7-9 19 CASRDHLGGGNTRYNEQFF
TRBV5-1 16 CASSPIGGGSPDTQYF
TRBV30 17 CAWTGQGVSRGNSPLHF
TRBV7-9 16 CASSSREGQGNSPLHF
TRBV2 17 CASSERAGGPNTGELFF
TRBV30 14 CGLAGGNSRETQYF
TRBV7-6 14 CASSLGGGGDTQYF
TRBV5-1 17 CASSLGQGAFGTDTQYF
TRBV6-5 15 CASSPDYTSYNEQFF
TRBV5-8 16 CASSLGAGITNEKLFF
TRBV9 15 CASSTGTGFYNEQFF
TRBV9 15 CASSPTGVNTGELFF
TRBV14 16 CASSQGGRGLNNEQFF
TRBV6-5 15 CASSYEQGETYEQYF